The entry below describes one TCR beta chain. The sample comes from a study of cytomegalovirus exposure and HLA in healthy donors. The PCR contained 60 Vbeta and 13 Jbeta primers. Profiling relied on immunoSEQ multiplex PCR, and the TCRdb table lists in-frame clones only, not all of them. The sample lists some 190,000 clones, around 78% occurring once. Germline lookup yields CDR1 LNHDA and CDR2 SQIVND (reference sequence). Trimming took 0 bases from V and 2 from J, leaving 9 bases between them. The CDR3 is 15 residues long. The sequenced material came from PBMCs. The chain carries TRBV19 and TRBJ2-3; possible D gene TRBD2, 5 bases. This receptor was identified in a woman in her twenties or thirties in good health and CMV-seropositive. CDR3 residues: CASSIDGETTDTQYF. The DNA for the CDR3 is TGTGCCAGTAGTATAGACGGGGAGACCACAGATACGCAGTATTTT.